These 26 T cell receptor beta chains were all obtained from the same sample, sequenced in a study of cytomegalovirus exposure and HLA in healthy donors. PCR used 60 Vbeta primers and 13 Jbeta primers. Some clones are missing from TCRdb's copy, which holds only in-frame ones; the method was immunoSEQ multiplex PCR. The sample lists 100,000 to 150,000 clones, 65% to 90% occurring once. Sample: PBMCs. All receptors come from a man between 50 and 59 years old in good health and CMV-seronegative.

This clone has more than one count but fewer than ten. This chain links TRBV11-1 with TRBJ1-2, with D uncertain. V lost 3 bases and J 7 bases, leaving 9 bases between the germline ends. Germline V gene lookup returns CDR1 SGHAT and CDR2 FQDESV (reference sequence). The CDR3 spans 12 residues. CDR3 bases: TGTGCCAGCAGCTTGGAGGGAGCTGGCTACACCTTC. Its translation: CASSLEGAGYTF.

This clone was seen just once. V is TRBV2 and J is TRBJ1-1; 9 bases align to TRBD1. The germline CDR1 and CDR2 sequences are SNHLY and FYNNEI. The CDR3 sequence is 13 residues long. V shed 3 bases and J 9 bases; nucleotides not matched to a gene: 5. CDR3 loop: CASSDRDRVKAFF. The CDR3 DNA reads as TGTGCCAGCAGTGATCGGGACAGGGTAAAAGCTTTCTTT.

About this clone: Other nucleotide sequences from this sample produce the same CDR3. V gene TRBV18 combines with J gene TRBJ1-2; 9 nucleotides agree with TRBD1. The CDR3 spans 14 residues. Germline CDR1 reads KGHSH; CDR2 reads LQKENI. The junction had 4 bases not matched to a gene; V was cut back by 6 bases and J by 2 bases. CDR3 sequence reads: CASSPGQGNYGYTF. The CDR3 nucleotides are TGTGCCAGCTCTCCGGGACAGGGAAACTATGGCTACACCTTC.

This chain uses TRBV2 with TRBJ1-1; no clear D. V lost 7 bases, J lost 1 base, and 19 bases lay in between. The germline V gene encodes CDR1 SNHLY and CDR2 FYNNEI. The CDR3 runs 16 residues. CDR3 coding DNA: TGTGCCAGCACCCAGCTTGGGCTCCTCCAGAACACTGAAGCTTTCTTT. It is translated as CASTQLGLLQNTEAFF.

The chain carries TRBV29-1 and TRBJ1-1; weak D call: TRBD1 (5 bases). Per germline, CDR1 SQVTM and CDR2 ANQGSEA. This CDR3 has 13 residues. Trimming pared 7 bases from V and 1 base from J, leaving 13 bases between. CDR3 amino acids: CSGSQGKNTEAFF. CDR3 DNA: TGCAGCGGGTCCCAGGGAAAGAACACTGAAGCTTTCTTT.

The chain carries TRBV15 and TRBJ1-2; unclear D gene. V was pared by 0 bases and J by 2 bases, with 7 bases between. CDR3 length equals 14 residues. The germline V gene has CDR1 LNHNV and CDR2 YYDKDF (reference sequence). The CDR3 protein is CATSRDRVNYGYTF. In DNA form, the CDR3 reads TGTGCCACCAGCAGAGATCGGGTAAACTATGGCTACACCTTC.

This chain uses TRBV7-9 with TRBJ2-3; D may be TRBD2 (5 bases). Germline V gene sequence: CDR1 SEHNR, CDR2 FQNEAQ (reference sequence). V dropped 0 bases and J dropped 2 bases, with 9 bases sitting between them. CDR3 length equals 15 residues. The CDR3 DNA follows: TGTGCCAGCAGCTTAGCCGTGACTACCACAGATACGCAGTATTTT. Translated: CASSLAVTTTDTQYF.

The chain carries TRBV30 and TRBJ1-5; D call uncertain. Germline CDR1 GTSNPN, CDR2 SVGIG (reference sequence). V was cut by 3 bases and J by 6 bases, with 12 bases left in between. The CDR3 length is 13 residues. The CDR3: CAWRGPDAQPQHF. In DNA form, the CDR3 reads TGTGCCTGGAGGGGCCCGGATGCTCAGCCCCAGCATTTT.

This sequence joins TRBV25-1 and TRBJ2-5; the D gene is possibly TRBD1 (6 bases). V was trimmed by 0 bases and J by 5 bases, leaving 7 bases between them. The CDR3 is 13 amino acids. Germline CDR1 and CDR2: MGHDK and SYGVNS. The CDR3 spells CASSEYRGETQYF. The CDR3 bases are TGTGCCAGCAGTGAATACAGGGGTGAGACCCAGTACTTC.

V gene TRBV7-9 combines with J gene TRBJ2-5; a possible D gene is TRBD2 (6 bases). V lost 5 bases and J lost 7, with 20 bases in between. From germline, CDR1 is SEHNR and CDR2 FQNEAQ (reference sequence). This CDR3 is built from 15 residues. Here the CDR3 DNA reads TGTGCCAGCAGCCCCGGAGGGCGGGGCCAGGGGACCCAGTACTTC. Translating it yields CASSPGGRGQGTQYF. The full variable domain, completed using reference TRBV7-9 and TRBJ2-5, is DTGVSQNPRHKITKRGQNVTFRCDPISEHNRLYWYRQTLGQGPEFLTYFQNEAQLEKSRLLSDRFSAERPKGSFSTLEIQRTEQGDSAMYLCASSPGGRGQGTQYFGPGTRLLVL.

The rearrangement joins TRBV5-1 to TRBJ2-5, with D possibly being TRBD1 (7 bases). The J call may not be correct, given that the DNA end is closer to TRBJ2-7. The CDR3 has 16 amino acids. Germline loops: CDR1 SGHRS, CDR2 YFSETQ. In nucleotides, the CDR3 is TGCGCCAGCAGCTTTCCCCAGGGGGGACTTAACTACGAGCAGTACTTC. Translated: CASSFPQGGLNYEQYF.

The chain is built from TRBV21-1 and TRBJ2-4; no DNA check was done on the table's D call, TRBD1. TRBV21-1 is recorded as a pseudogene. The CDR3 sequence is 16 residues long. CDR3 in amino acids: CASSLQPRRTKNIQYF. DNA of the CDR3: TGTGCCAGCAGCTTACAGCCTCGGCGTACCAAAAACATTCAGTACTTC.

This clone was detected a few times. The rearrangement joins TRBV5-6 to TRBJ1-1, with a tentative D call TRBD1 (5 bases). From germline, CDR1 is SGHDT and CDR2 YYEEEE. The CDR3 consists of 15 residues. Between the trimmed V and J ends, which lost 4 bases and 1 base, there was a span of 14 bases. CDR3 sequence: CASSLRVTANTEAFF. The DNA for the CDR3 is TGTGCCAGCAGCCTCAGGGTTACTGCGAACACTGAAGCTTTCTTT.

The chain joins TRBV6-4 to TRBJ2-2, with TRBD1 matching over 10 bases. CDR1 and CDR2 from the germline V gene are MRHNA and SNTAGT. This CDR3 contains 16 residues. The J segment lost 3 bases and the V segment lost 2 bases, leaving 3 bases of the junction unmatched. The CDR3 region is CASSDTGTGDTGELFF. The CDR3 region has the DNA TGTGCCAGCAGTGACACCGGGACAGGGGACACCGGGGAGCTGTTTTTT.

The chain has TRBV7-9 and TRBJ2-1, with 8 positions matching TRBD2. The CDR3 is 15 residues long. The V segment lost 7 bases and the J segment 10 bases; nucleotides outside the gene matches: 15. CDR1 is SEHNR, CDR2 FQNEAQ, per germline (reference sequence). This chain's CDR3 is CASTTSGGARREQFF. CDR3 sequence (DNA): TGTGCCAGCACCACTTCGGGGGGGGCTCGTAGGGAGCAGTTCTTC. Combining the CDR3 with reference TRBV7-9 and TRBJ2-1 gives the whole variable domain DTGVSQNPRHKITKRGQNVTFRCDPISEHNRLYWYRQTLGQGPEFLTYFQNEAQLEKSRLLSDRFSAERPKGSFSTLEIQRTEQGDSAMYLCASTTSGGARREQFFGPGTRLTVL.

The rearrangement uses TRBV27 and TRBJ2-7; D remains ambiguous. Germline CDR1 is MNHEY and CDR2 is SMNVEV (reference sequence). This CDR3 has 13 amino acids. Deletions cut 3 bases from V and 1 base from J, with 7 bases between. CDR3 DNA sequence: TGTGCCAGCAGTTTGTTCCCGTCCTACGAGCAGTACTTC. Residues: CASSLFPSYEQYF.

This sequence joins TRBV30 and TRBJ2-5; 9 positions match TRBD2. This CDR3 spans 15 amino acids. J was trimmed by 1 base and V by 3 bases; bases with no gene match: 6. The V gene's germline CDR1 is GTSNPN and CDR2 SVGIG (reference sequence). DNA for the CDR3: TGTGCCTGGAGGCGGGGGGGGCGCATCCAAGAGACCCAGTACTTC. Translating it yields CAWRRGGRIQETQYF.

The chain joins TRBV6-1 to TRBJ2-3; D gene ambiguous. In germline, CDR1 is MNHNS, CDR2 SASEGT. This CDR3 contains 15 residues. Trimming left V 0 bases short and J 2 bases short, with 9 bases between. CDR3 DNA: TGTGCCAGCAGTGAAGCCAAATGGCCCACAGATACGCAGTATTTT. Its translation: CASSEAKWPTDTQYF.

V is TRBV2 and J is TRBJ1-2, with D maybe TRBD1 (6 bases). V lost 7 bases and J lost 8, with 17 bases in between. CDR1 is SNHLY, CDR2 FYNNEI, per germline. This CDR3 comprises 13 residues. CDR3 sequence (DNA): TGTGCCAGCACTCGAGGGGGGGCGTGGGGCTACACCTTC. This gives the protein CASTRGGAWGYTF.

The chain carries TRBV18 and TRBJ2-5, with D unclear. V lost 0 bases, J lost 1 base, and 9 bases lay in between. This CDR3 region has 15 residues. Germline assignment: CDR1 KGHSH and CDR2 LQKENI. The CDR3 sequence: CASSPPSLFQETQYF. The CDR3 DNA reads TGTGCCAGCTCACCACCGAGTCTATTCCAAGAGACCCAGTACTTC.

J is TRBJ1-1 and V is TRBV6-5; no clear D gene. V shed 2 bases and J shed 4 bases, with 11 bases lying between them. The CDR3 consists of 14 residues. Per the germline V gene, CDR1 is MNHEY and CDR2 is SVGAGI. The CDR3 loop is CASSYEGSSTEAFF. For the CDR3, the DNA is TGTGCCAGCAGTTACGAGGGATCGAGCACTGAAGCTTTCTTT.

The chain links TRBV4-1 to TRBJ2-7, with 9 bases identical to TRBD2. The germline V gene encodes CDR1 MGHRA and CDR2 YSYEKL. The CDR3 is made up of 17 amino acids. The V segment lost 2 bases and the J segment 4 bases; nucleotides outside the gene matches: 12. The DNA of the CDR3 is TGCGCCAGCAGCCAAACCTACGTGGGCGGGGGGGTATACGAGCAGTACTTC. It is translated as CASSQTYVGGGVYEQYF.

V and J are TRBV11-2 and TRBJ2-2, with TRBD1 matching 8 bases. There are 17 residues in the CDR3. With V trimmed by 1 base and J by 2 bases, 6 bases remained unmatched. The germline V gene has CDR1 SGHAT and CDR2 FQNNGV. CDR3 sequence (DNA): TGTGCCAGCAGCTTAGGTCCCGGGACAGGAAACACCGGGGAGCTGTTTTTT. This gives the protein CASSLGPGTGNTGELFF.

V and J are TRBV5-1 and TRBJ2-1, with 11 bases matching TRBD2. This CDR3 comprises 16 residues. Trimming removed 0 bases from V and 9 bases from J; junction bases left unmatched: 8. Germline-derived CDR1 and CDR2 are SGHRS and YFSETQ. This CDR3 reads CASSLGTSGSESEQFF. The CDR3 DNA sequence: TGCGCCAGCAGCTTGGGGACTAGCGGGTCCGAGAGTGAGCAGTTCTTC.

The chain employs TRBV9 and TRBJ1-2; unclear D gene. The CDR3 sequence is 15 residues long. With 0 bases removed from V and 2 bases from J, the gap between germline ends came to 11 bases. The germline gives CDR1 SGDLS, CDR2 YYNGEE. CDR3 nucleotides: TGTGCCAGCAGCGTAGACTCGGGAAGAAACTATGGCTACACCTTC. It specifies CASSVDSGRNYGYTF.

The gene calls are TRBV5-1 and TRBJ2-2; the D is unclear. This CDR3 region has 18 residues. Germline CDR1 is SGHRS and CDR2 is YFSETQ. V shed 0 bases and J shed 6 bases, with 21 bases lying between them. CDR3 loop: CASSLASSVSRQPGELFF. DNA of the CDR3: TGCGCCAGCAGCTTGGCCTCGTCCGTCTCGAGGCAGCCCGGGGAGCTGTTTTTT.